A few counts support the clone carrying this T cell receptor beta chain. What it recognizes is unknown. The CDR3 loop spans 14 amino acids. Germline V gene data show CDR1 as SGHRS and CDR2 as YFSETQ. V was clipped by 0 bases and J by 5 bases, with 10 bases between them. With constant-segment primers, 5'RACE yielded cDNA libraries of TCR alpha and TCR beta that carried sample barcodes and UMIs. MiXCR, run by TCRdb on the 5' RACE reads, gives a single entry per CDR3 protein. This table has hundreds of thousands of distinct CDR3 sequences, approximately 20% appearing once. These data come from a study of T-cell memory formation after mild COVID-19. General observations from the study: What remained unconfirmed was the SARS-CoV-2 specificity of second-wave clones peaking on day 37. Clones that contracted clustered mainly in CM and EM if CD4+ and in EMRA if CD8+.

The specimen was PBMCs or a T cell subset sorted from them (not recorded which). The sequence was obtained from an adult woman who had mild COVID-19 (a few samples of this study predate the infection). Cell type and time point are not known. The chain couples TRBV5-1 to TRBJ2-3, with no clear D. CDR3 DNA: TGCGCCAGCAGCTTGGTACCCGGCGGAGATACGCAGTATTTT. Its protein is CASSLVPGGDTQYF. The variable domain in full, completed from reference TRBV5-1 and TRBJ2-3, reads KAGVTQTPRYLIKTRGQQVTLSCSPISGHRSVSWYQQTPGQGLQFLFEYFSETQRNKGNFPGRFSGRQFSNSRSEMNVSTLELGDSALYLCASSLVPGGDTQYFGPGTRLTVL.